Sequencing of this T cell receptor beta chain was carried out in a study of Ad26.COV2.S vaccination and SARS-CoV-2 variants (dated by TCRdb to the early 2020s). Study-wide context: Donors in the vaccine arm were drawn from COV1001, a phase I-IIa trial of Ad26.COV2.S in healthy adults that was multicentre, randomized, double-blind and placebo-controlled. Ad26.COV2.S was administered intramuscularly at 5 x 10^10 or 1 x 10^11 viral particles, either as a single shot or as two shots given 56 days apart. The specificity and breadth of SARS-CoV-2-reactive T cell receptors after Ad26.COV2.S vaccination were assessed by TCRbeta repertoire sequencing. The TCR-sequenced set comprised approximately 32 samples: approximately 19 Ad26.COV2.S vaccine recipients, 5 placebo recipients and 8 SARS-CoV-2 convalescent individuals. Trial participants were randomized into five groups of five: low-dose or high-dose Ad26.COV2.S given once or twice, or placebo on both occasions. Throughout the experiments and outcome assessment, investigators stayed blinded to trial group allocation. Overall results and qualifications from the work: According to the authors, total T cell responses may have been underestimated by the TCR breadth and depth analyses. Vaccine and placebo recipients had similar non-spike TCR breadth, a finding consistent with the vaccine containing only spike. Substantial breadth of spike-specific CD8+ and CD4+ T cell responses was reported after vaccination. Compared with placebo recipients, Ad26.COV2.S recipients showed higher spike-specific TCR breadth (P = 0.0014). The study was not powered to compare responses between vaccine doses or regimens.

In the case of this clone: Its specific antigen is unknown. Within one base of it there is no much larger clone, and no base qualities were kept.

The immunoSEQ Assay was used to sequence TCRbeta CDR3 regions. After extraction, genomic DNA underwent amplification by bias-controlled multiplex PCR, followed by high-throughput sequencing. From the authors' description of their analysis: Collapsing and filtering of sequences were performed to quantify the absolute abundance of each unique TCRbeta CDR3 region. Usable DNA was measured by amplifying reference genes present in all nucleated cells, and TCRbeta template counts were normalized to that usable DNA to estimate T cell fraction. Repertoire TCRs were annotated as SARS-CoV-2-specific by exact matching of V gene, CDR3 amino acid sequence and J gene to a known reactive TCR set. MIRA supplied the reference SARS-CoV-2 TCR set, which was filtered for enrichment in COVID-19-positive ImmuneCODE repertoires so that public or cross-reactive TCRs were removed. Using the MIRA antigens, annotated TCRs were further analysed by specific ORF or by position within an ORF. Breadth was defined as the number of annotated unique rearrangements divided by the total number of unique productive rearrangements, and depth was defined as the summed frequency of the annotated unique rearrangements. Two-sided Wilcoxon rank-sum tests were used to compare TCR breadth between groups. TCRdb stores this immuneACCESS table with in-frame sequences only. Part of the clones is absent; in the studies checked, under half of the shortfall reflects unresolved V genes, and no reason is known for the rest. That table furnishes V, J and clone size, whereas the DNA furnished D and trimming. The sample data list around 400,000 clones, and 75% to 90% of these were observed just once. The ten largest account for 1.5% to 2% of the sample.

Including the terminal cysteine and phenylalanine, the CDR3 comprises 15 residues. Only the CDR3 region is kept as DNA, spanning 45 bases read in frame from base 1. CDR1 and CDR2 are drawn from the germline V gene (reference sequence): GTSNPN, SVGIG. Ends trimmed: V by 0 bases, J by 5 bases; bases unmatched to a gene: 8. In the paper's terms, the treatment or condition label means: 15 to 20 received Ad26.COV2.S at low or high dose, single or two shots; about 5 received placebo; per-sample allocation not given. For vaccine and placebo recipients, the sequenced repertoires came from samples collected on day 63 after the first injection. Between 29 July and 7 August 2020, Cohort 1b enrolled about 27 adults aged 18-55 years at one site in Boston, USA. Ad26.COV2.S consisted of a replication-incompetent adenovirus type 26 vector by which a prefusion-stabilized SARS-CoV-2 spike protein from the original Wuhan strain was expressed.

Material: peripheral blood, obtained in a trial of Ad26.COV2.S vaccine versus placebo. The chain employs TRBV30 and TRBJ2-7; 9 bases in the middle match TRBD2. The clonotype originates from a person between 18 and 59 years old who received the Ad26.COV2.S COVID-19 vaccine or a placebo. In nucleotides, the sequence is TGTGCCTGGAGTGTATTGGGCGGGAGGGCCCACGAGCAGTACTTC. This encodes CAWSVLGGRAHEQYF.